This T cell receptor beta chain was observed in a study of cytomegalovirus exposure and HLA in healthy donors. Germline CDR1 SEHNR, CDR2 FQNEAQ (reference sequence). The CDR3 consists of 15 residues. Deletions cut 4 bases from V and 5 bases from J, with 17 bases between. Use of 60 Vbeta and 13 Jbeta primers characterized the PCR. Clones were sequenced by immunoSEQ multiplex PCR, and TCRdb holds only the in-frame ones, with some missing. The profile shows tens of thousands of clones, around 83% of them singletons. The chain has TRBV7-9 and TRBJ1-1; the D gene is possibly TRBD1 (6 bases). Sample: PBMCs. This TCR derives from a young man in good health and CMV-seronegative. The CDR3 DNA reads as TGTGCCAGCAGCTCGTCTATGGGGGCCGGTACTGAAGCTTTCTTT. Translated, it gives CASSSSMGAGTEAFF.